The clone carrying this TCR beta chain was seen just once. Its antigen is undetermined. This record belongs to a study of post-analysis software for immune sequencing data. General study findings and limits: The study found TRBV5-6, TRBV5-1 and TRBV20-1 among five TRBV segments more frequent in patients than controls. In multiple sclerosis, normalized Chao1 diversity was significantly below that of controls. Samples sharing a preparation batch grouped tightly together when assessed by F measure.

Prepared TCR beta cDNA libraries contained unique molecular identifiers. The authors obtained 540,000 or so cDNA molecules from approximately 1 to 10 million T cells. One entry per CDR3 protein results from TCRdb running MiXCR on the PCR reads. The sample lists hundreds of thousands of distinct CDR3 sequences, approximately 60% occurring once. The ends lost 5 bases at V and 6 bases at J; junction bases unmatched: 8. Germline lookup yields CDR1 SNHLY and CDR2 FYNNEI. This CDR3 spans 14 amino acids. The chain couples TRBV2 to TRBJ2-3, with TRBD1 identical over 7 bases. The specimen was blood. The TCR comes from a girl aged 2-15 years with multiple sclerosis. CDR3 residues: CASSPDRVGDTQYF. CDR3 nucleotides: TGTGCCAGCAGTCCAGACAGGGTGGGGGATACGCAGTATTTT.